The present T cell receptor (beta chain) was sequenced within a study of T cells after yellow fever vaccination. Study information: SMART-Seq v4 Ultra Low Input prepared libraries from low-cell fractions.

Study outcomes and limitations: Reappearance after the booster was seen for most primary-vaccination clones, at 96% CD4 and 75% to 90% CD8. Peaking faster, on day 5 versus 15, the secondary response was nonetheless weaker.

Germline V gene lookup returns CDR1 SGHTA and CDR2 FQGNSA. The CDR3 has 15 amino acids. V gave up 1 base and J gave up 4 bases, with 10 bases separating them. TCRdb re-analysed the 5' RACE reads in MiXCR, keeping a single row per CDR3 protein. This table has 300,000 to 400,000 distinct CDR3 sequences, approximately 5.7% appearing once. This clonotype was detected ten times or more. Its target is not known. The chain carries TRBV7-2 and TRBJ2-2, with D perhaps matching TRBD2 (5 bases). This specimen was PBMCs, taken 5 days after the yellow fever booster vaccination. This TCR came from a man younger than 45 who received the YFV17D yellow fever vaccine. CDR3 amino acids: CASSLGAAGTGELFF. In DNA form, the CDR3 reads TGTGCCAGCAGCTTAGGCGCGGCGGGCACCGGGGAGCTGTTTTTT.